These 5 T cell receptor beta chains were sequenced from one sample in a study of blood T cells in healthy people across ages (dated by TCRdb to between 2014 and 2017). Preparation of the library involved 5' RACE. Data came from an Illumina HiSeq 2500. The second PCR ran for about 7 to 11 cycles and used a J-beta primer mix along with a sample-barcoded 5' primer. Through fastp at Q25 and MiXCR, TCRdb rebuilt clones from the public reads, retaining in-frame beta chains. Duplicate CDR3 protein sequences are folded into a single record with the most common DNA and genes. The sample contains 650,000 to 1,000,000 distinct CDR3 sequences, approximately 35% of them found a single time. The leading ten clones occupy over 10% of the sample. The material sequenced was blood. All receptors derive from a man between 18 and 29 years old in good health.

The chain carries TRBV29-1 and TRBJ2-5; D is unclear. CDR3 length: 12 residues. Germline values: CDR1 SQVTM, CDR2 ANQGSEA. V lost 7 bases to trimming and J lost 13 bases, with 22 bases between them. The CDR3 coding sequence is TGCAGCGCTGTTGACGGAGCAACGGCCCGGTACTTC. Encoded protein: CSAVDGATARYF.

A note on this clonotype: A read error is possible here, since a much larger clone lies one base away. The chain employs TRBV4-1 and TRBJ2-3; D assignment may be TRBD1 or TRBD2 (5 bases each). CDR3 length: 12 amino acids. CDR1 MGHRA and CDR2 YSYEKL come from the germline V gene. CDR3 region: CANSPGTGSQYF. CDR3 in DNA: TGCGCCAACAGCCCCGGGACCGGGTCGCAGTATTTT.

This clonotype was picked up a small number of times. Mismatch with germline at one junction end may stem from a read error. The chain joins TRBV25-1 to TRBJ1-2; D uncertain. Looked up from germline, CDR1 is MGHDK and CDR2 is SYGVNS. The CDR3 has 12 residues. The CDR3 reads CASSESYYGYTF. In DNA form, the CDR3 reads TGTGCTAGCAGTGAGTCTTACTATGGCTACACCTTC.

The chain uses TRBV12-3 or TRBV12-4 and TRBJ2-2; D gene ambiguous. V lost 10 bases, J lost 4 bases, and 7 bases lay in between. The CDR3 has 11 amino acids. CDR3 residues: CATKATGELFF. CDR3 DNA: TGTGCCACTAAGGCCACCGGGGAGCTGTTTTTT.

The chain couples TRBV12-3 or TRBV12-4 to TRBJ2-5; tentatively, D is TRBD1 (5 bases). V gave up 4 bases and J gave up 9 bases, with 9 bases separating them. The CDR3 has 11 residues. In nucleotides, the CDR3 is TGTGCCAGCAGTTCAACAGGTGCCCAGTACTTC. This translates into CASSSTGAQYF.